The sequence of this T cell receptor beta chain was determined in a study of control samples from healthy donors and cancer patients. Profiled with immunoSEQ multiplex PCR; TCRdb holds only in-frame clones, not every one. The table lists about 160,000 clones, around 96% of them singletons. The ends were cut back, 0 bases at V and 8 bases at J, with 7 bases in the middle. From germline, CDR1 is ENHRY and CDR2 SYGVKD. This CDR3 spans 13 amino acids. Note on this clone: The sample carries other DNA sequences with the same CDR3.

Sequenced: blood. This receptor was obtained from a woman in her twenties or thirties in good health. This chain connects TRBV10-3 to TRBJ1-4; maybe TRBD1 (5 bases). CDR3 DNA sequence: TGTGCCATCAGTGAGTCCGGGGGGGAAAAACTGTTTTTT. Protein product: CAISESGGEKLFF.